The next 14 T cell receptor beta chains were all read from a single sample in a study of neurological immune-mediated disorders. Using its own MiXCR run on the 5' RACE reads, TCRdb lists one record per CDR3 protein. Among 40,000 or so distinct CDR3 sequences, over 12% were seen once, and the ten largest hold 27%. The sequencing input was PBMCs. These TCRs come from a woman aged 45-60 years with HTLV-1-associated myelopathy (HAM/TSP).

The sample holds many counts of this clonotype. The genes are TRBV15 and TRBJ2-7; 10 positions match TRBD1. CDR1 LNHNV and CDR2 YYDKDF come from the germline V gene (reference sequence). This CDR3 is built from 16 residues. The junction had 10 bases not matched to a gene; V was cut back by 4 bases and J by 4 bases. The CDR3 loop is CATSIRDRGLVYEQYV. In DNA form, the CDR3 reads TGTGCCACCAGCATCCGGGACAGGGGATTAGTGTACGAGCAGTACGTC.

This clonotype was counted ten times or more. V usage is TRBV7-2 and J usage is TRBJ2-3; 7 bases agree with TRBD2. CDR3 length equals 16 residues. In germline, CDR1 is SGHTA, CDR2 FQGNSA. V lost 3 bases and J lost 1; bases outside the gene matches: 7. This CDR3 is CASSLGGARRTDTQYF. CDR3 DNA sequence: TGTGCCAGCAGCTTGGGAGGGGCTCGCCGCACAGATACGCAGTATTTT.

The rearrangement uses TRBV7-2 and TRBJ2-7; D is tentatively TRBD1 or TRBD2 (6 bases each). The germline gives CDR1 SGHTA, CDR2 FQGNSA. CDR3 length equals 15 residues. With 5 bases removed from V and 0 bases from J, the gap between germline ends came to 14 bases. CDR3 sequence: CASSREGGYSYEQYF. The CDR3 DNA reads as TGTGCCAGCAGCCGAGAGGGGGGATACTCCTACGAGCAGTACTTC.

V is TRBV5-1 and J is TRBJ2-5; tentatively, D is TRBD1 (6 bases). The CDR3 runs 14 residues. Germline CDR1 is SGHRS and CDR2 is YFSETQ. With 2 bases removed from V and 6 bases from J, the gap between germline ends came to 14 bases. CDR3 in amino acids: CASSFTGSKKTQYF. The CDR3 DNA sequence: TGCGCCAGCAGCTTTACAGGGTCCAAAAAGACCCAGTACTTC.

This clonotype has ten or more counts. V is TRBV6-5 and J is TRBJ1-1, with D hard to call. Looked up from germline, CDR1 is MNHEY and CDR2 is SVGAGI. The CDR3 is made up of 13 amino acids. The V end lost 4 bases, the J end lost 6 bases, and 12 bases lay between the germline ends. The CDR3 DNA reads as TGTGCCAGCAGTTTAACCCGCGCGGCTGAAGCTTTCTTT. Encoded protein: CASSLTRAAEAFF.

This clonotype occurred many times. This chain links TRBV18 with TRBJ2-2; 7 bases align to TRBD1. CDR1 KGHSH and CDR2 LQKENI come from the germline V gene. The CDR3 runs to 15 residues. V was pared by 3 bases and J by 6 bases, with 7 bases of the junction left unmatched. CDR3 sequence: CASSPTGSTAGELFF. CDR3 DNA: TGTGCCAGCTCACCGACAGGGAGTACGGCCGGGGAGCTGTTTTTT.

This clonotype was seen repeatedly, ten times or more. The chain uses TRBV7-2 and TRBJ1-6; D is undetermined. The CDR3 runs to 13 residues. CDR1 and CDR2 from the germline V gene are SGHTA and FQGNSA. V was cut by 1 base and J by 9 bases, with 7 bases left in between. The CDR3 DNA sequence: TGTGCCAGCAGCTTAGGACAAACTTCACCCCTCCACTTT. It encodes CASSLGQTSPLHF. Complete variable domain (other parts from reference TRBV7-2 and TRBJ1-6): GAGVSQSPSNKVTEKGKDVELRCDPISGHTALYWYRQSLGQGLEFLIYFQGNSAPDKSGLPSDRFSAERTGGSVSTLTIQRTQQEDSAVYLCASSLGQTSPLHFGNGTRLTVT.

This clonotype was seen many times. The rearrangement links TRBV20-1 to TRBJ2-1, with TRBD2 as a possible D gene (7 bases). Germline CDR1 is DFQATT and CDR2 is SNEGSKA (reference sequence). This CDR3 is built from 16 residues. V was shortened by 2 bases and J by 0 bases, with 14 bases between the two germline ends. The CDR3 here is CSARRRGLSSYNEQFF. CDR3 nucleotides: TGCAGTGCTAGAAGGCGGGGGCTCAGCTCCTACAATGAGCAGTTCTTC.

This clonotype was recorded many times. CDR3 bases: TGCAGTGCTAGCCCCGGGACAGGCTACACAGATACGCAGTATTTT. Translation: CSASPGTGYTDTQYF. The chain is built from TRBV20-1 and TRBJ2-3; 8 bases map to TRBD1. Germline loops: CDR1 DFQATT, CDR2 SNEGSKA (reference sequence). V trimming: 3 bases; J trimming: 2 bases; junction bases outside the gene matches: 7. The CDR3 sequence is 15 residues long.

This clonotype has just a few counts. The chain recombines TRBV18 with TRBJ2-1, with TRBD2 identical over 12 bases. V dropped 5 bases and J dropped 14; count of bases not matched to a gene: 10. In germline, CDR1 is KGHSH, CDR2 LQKENI. This CDR3 region has 14 residues. The CDR3 here is CASSASGGASDEFF. The CDR3 DNA reads as TGTGCCAGCTCAGCTAGCGGGGGGGCCTCTGACGAGTTCTTC.

This clonotype was seen many times. This chain connects TRBV7-2 to TRBJ1-2, with D tentatively TRBD1 (6 bases). V dropped 5 bases and J dropped 1 base, with 17 bases sitting between them. Germline CDR1 and CDR2: SGHTA and FQGNSA. The CDR3 extends over 16 amino acids. CDR3 amino acids: CASSPGGGRRNYGYTF. CDR3 nucleotides: TGTGCCAGCAGCCCGGGGGGGGGGCGGCGTAACTATGGCTACACCTTC.

This clonotype was counted many times. The rearrangement uses TRBV27 and TRBJ1-2; 7 nucleotides agree with TRBD1. Germline CDR1 MNHEY, CDR2 SMNVEV (reference sequence). The ends lost 7 bases at V and 1 base at J; junction bases unmatched: 9. The CDR3 covers 15 residues. The CDR3: CASNRGQLINYGYTF. The CDR3 DNA reads TGTGCCAGCAACCGGGGACAGCTTATTAACTATGGCTACACCTTC.

This clonotype was seen ten or more times. At one end, the junction sequence differs from germline, possibly due to a read error. The V gene is TRBV5-1, the J gene TRBJ2-2; a possible D gene is TRBD2 (6 bases). Germline V gives CDR1 SGHRS, CDR2 YFSETQ. This CDR3 is 17 amino acids long. This chain's CDR3 is CASSLEVARRATRELFF. As DNA, the CDR3 is TGCGCCAGCAGCTTGGAAGTGGCACGGAGGGCCACCCGGGAGCTGTTTTTT.

The V gene is TRBV20-1, the J gene TRBJ2-3, with a possible D match to TRBD2 (7 bases). The V gene's germline CDR1 is DFQATT and CDR2 SNEGSKA (reference sequence). This CDR3 has 16 amino acids. Trimming pared 3 bases from V and 4 bases from J, leaving 20 bases between. CDR3 amino acids: CSARFLRGAGADTQYF. DNA of the CDR3: TGCAGTGCTAGGTTCCTTCGGGGGGCCGGAGCAGATACGCAGTATTTT.